Reported below is one T cell receptor (beta chain). Additional DNA sequences in this sample encode the identical CDR3. Trimming took off 5 bases at V and 2 bases at J, with 9 bases between the two ends. Germline V lookup: CDR1 MNHEY, CDR2 SVGAGI. This CDR3 is 13 amino acids long. The sample comes from a study of hypomethylating agent response in myelodysplastic syndrome. For the study at large: Donors were myelodysplastic syndrome patients: 2 female, eight or nine male.

Sequencing was performed with immunoSEQ multiplex PCR; in TCRdb, only in-frame clones are kept and a portion is missing. The table shows approximately 2,800 clones, with 87% occurring only once. This clonotype was sampled from a human donor with myelodysplastic syndrome. The sample in question was bone marrow, obtained before or after starting hypomethylating agent treatment for myelodysplastic syndrome (not recorded which). The chain joins TRBV6-5 to TRBJ1-2; the D gene is possibly TRBD1 (5 bases). The DNA of the CDR3 is TGTGCCAGCAGTCCCACAGGCAACTATGGCTACACCTTC. This codes for CASSPTGNYGYTF.